These 14 T cell receptor beta chains came from one sample sequenced in a study of CD8+ T cells in alopecia areata. TCR sequencing used cDNA made by reverse transcription of extracted RNA. Profiled with immunoSEQ multiplex PCR; TCRdb holds only in-frame clones, not every one. The sample consists of some 150,000 clones, around 50% of them appearing once. The starting material was CD4+ T cells sorted from blood, obtained at week 0. The receptors were sampled from a human donor with alopecia areata.

This clone was picked up a small number of times. The chain uses TRBV23-1 and TRBJ2-5, with D possibly matching TRBD1 (6 bases). TRBV23-1 is noted as an ORF with a role that remains uncertain. This CDR3 region has 10 residues. With 7 bases removed from V and 12 bases from J, the gap between germline ends came to 12 bases. Here the CDR3 reads CASIQGGKYF. In nucleotides, the CDR3 is TGCGCCAGCATCCAAGGGGGAAAGTACTTC.

The rearrangement links TRBV15 to TRBJ2-7, with unresolved D. The CDR3 has 12 amino acids. Germline values: CDR1 LNHNV, CDR2 YYDKDF (reference sequence). V dropped 5 bases and J dropped 4 bases, with 9 bases sitting between them. This CDR3 is CATSETRYEQYF. CDR3 in DNA: TGTGCCACCAGCGAAACGAGATACGAGCAGTACTTC.

This chain links TRBV15 with TRBJ1-2; D perhaps matches TRBD1 (6 bases). The CDR3 totals 13 residues. The V end was cut by 3 bases, the J end by 8 bases, with 13 bases between. The germline V gene has CDR1 LNHNV and CDR2 YYDKDF (reference sequence). DNA for the CDR3: TGTGCCACCAGCAGGGACAGAATCGGCGGCTACACCTTC. Protein sequence: CATSRDRIGGYTF.

The chain recombines TRBV7-9 with TRBJ2-7; D may correspond to TRBD1 or TRBD2 (6 bases each). The length of the CDR3 is 14 residues. Germline CDR1 and CDR2: SEHNR and FQNEAQ (reference sequence). V was clipped by 7 bases and J by 0 bases, with 13 bases between them. The CDR3 DNA is TGTGCCAGCACCAACGGGGGCCTCTCCTACGAGCAGTACTTC. Protein sequence: CASTNGGLSYEQYF.

V gene TRBV25-1 combines with J gene TRBJ2-6, with D possibly called TRBD1 or TRBD2 (5 bases each). This CDR3 spans 18 amino acids. Trimming pared 6 bases from V and 0 bases from J, leaving 18 bases between. Germline V gives CDR1 MGHDK, CDR2 SYGVNS. Here the CDR3 reads CASRPVGRPDSGANVLTF. CDR3 nucleotide sequence: TGTGCCAGCAGGCCTGTGGGACGCCCCGACTCTGGGGCCAACGTCCTGACTTTC.

The chain combines TRBV18 with TRBJ1-2; D remains ambiguous. V lost 2 bases, J lost 5 bases, and 12 bases lay in between. From germline, CDR1 is KGHSH and CDR2 LQKENI. There are 14 residues in the CDR3. The CDR3 is CASSPGLQGYGYTF. CDR3 bases: TGTGCCAGCTCACCAGGACTGCAAGGTTATGGCTACACCTTC. Looking up the rest from reference TRBV18 and TRBJ1-2 gives the full variable domain: NAGVMQNPRHLVRRRGQEARLRCSPMKGHSHVYWYRQLPEEGLKFMVYLQKENIIDESGMPKERFSAEFPKEGPSILRIQQVVRGDSAAYFCASSPGLQGYGYTFGSGTRLTVV.

The chain joins TRBV10-3 to TRBJ1-1; D call uncertain. Germline-derived CDR1 and CDR2 are ENHRY and SYGVKD. This CDR3 contains 13 residues. V dropped 5 bases and J dropped 5 bases, with 12 bases sitting between them. The CDR3 loop reads CAISRGGQTEAFF. In DNA form, the CDR3 reads TGTGCCATCAGTCGCGGAGGGCAGACTGAAGCTTTCTTT.

This chain joins TRBV30 and TRBJ1-1, with TRBD1 matching over 9 bases. The germline V gene encodes CDR1 GTSNPN and CDR2 SVGIG (reference sequence). The CDR3 extends over 13 amino acids. V was clipped by 5 bases and J by 3 bases; unmatched bases: 4. Here the CDR3 reads CAWLRDRDTEAFF. Written as DNA, the CDR3 is TGTGCCTGGCTCCGGGACAGGGACACTGAAGCTTTCTTT.

The V gene is TRBV9, the J gene TRBJ2-1; 10 bases align to TRBD2. In germline, CDR1 is SGDLS, CDR2 YYNGEE. V shed 3 bases and J 7 bases; nucleotides not matched to a gene: 7. The CDR3 sequence is 15 residues long. In DNA, the CDR3 is TGTGCCAGCAGCGCTCGAAGCGGGGGGGCGAATGAGCAGTTCTTC. Protein product: CASSARSGGANEQFF.

This sequence joins TRBV4-1 and TRBJ2-3; D remains unclear. Germline lookup yields CDR1 MGHRA and CDR2 YSYEKL. The CDR3 runs 15 residues. Trimming left V 1 base short and J 2 bases short, with 10 bases between. The CDR3: CASSQAWSFTDTQYF. CDR3 nucleotide sequence: TGCGCCAGCAGCCAAGCGTGGTCATTCACAGATACGCAGTATTTT.

This clone has only a few counts. V usage is TRBV5-1 and J usage is TRBJ1-2, with 9 bases matching TRBD1. V lost 0 bases to trimming and J lost 5 bases; unmatched junction nucleotides: 2. This CDR3 has 14 amino acids. The germline gives CDR1 SGHRS, CDR2 YFSETQ. The CDR3 reads CASSLEGQGYGYTF. CDR3 sequence (DNA): TGCGCCAGCAGCTTGGAGGGACAGGGATATGGCTACACCTTC.

The chain carries TRBV30 and TRBJ2-2; D may be TRBD1 (5 bases). Per germline, CDR1 GTSNPN and CDR2 SVGIG (reference sequence). Trimming removed 3 bases at V and 4 bases at J, with 12 bases between. This CDR3 spans 14 amino acids. The CDR3 loop is CAWRGRVVTGELFF. DNA of the CDR3: TGTGCCTGGAGGGGCAGGGTAGTCACCGGGGAGCTGTTTTTT.

This clone was recorded a few times. V usage is TRBV7-2 and J usage is TRBJ2-5; a possible D gene is TRBD2 (5 bases). The V gene's germline CDR1 is SGHTA and CDR2 FQGNSA. V gave up 1 base and J gave up 4 bases, with 7 bases separating them. CDR3 length equals 13 residues. DNA for the CDR3: TGTGCCAGCAGCTTAGGAGGGCCAGAGACCCAGTACTTC. Its protein is CASSLGGPETQYF.

The J gene is TRBJ2-6, the V gene TRBV6-5; possible D gene TRBD2, 5 bases. CDR1 is MNHEY, CDR2 SVGAGI, per germline. Between the trimmed V and J ends, which lost 2 bases and 4 bases, there was a span of 12 bases. The CDR3 runs to 16 residues. CDR3 DNA: TGTGCCAGCAGTTACGGTCGGGGATTCGGGGCCAACGTCCTGACTTTC. It is translated as CASSYGRGFGANVLTF.